The subject of this entry is one T cell receptor (beta chain). What it binds is unknown. This sample is drawn from a study of CD8+ T cells in alopecia areata. Sequencing templates came from extracted RNA that was reverse transcribed into cDNA. Data came from immunoSEQ multiplex PCR; TCRdb stores just in-frame clones and leaves some out. Of 200,000 to 250,000 clones listed, about 57% were seen once; the top ten hold approximately 1.4%. Treatment described: oral pan-JAK inhibitor, 5-10 mg twice daily. Peripheral blood samples and lesional scalp punch biopsies were obtained from alopecia areata patients. Overall study results and limits: Throughout tofacitinib, many expanded lesional clones continued to persist in scalp and blood. Mice gave a clearer picture of TCR sharing than patients did, possibly for HLA-related reasons. Among the 100 top clones, expanded CD8+ clones, like scalp clonality, were significantly decreased by tofacitinib.

The sample in question was CD4+ T cells sorted from blood, obtained at week 4, from a patient treated with tofacitinib. This TCR was recovered from a human donor with alopecia areata.

The CDR3 DNA follows: TGTGCCAGCAGCGTTTCCGGTGGGCTTGGCTACACCTTC. Its protein product is CASSVSGGLGYTF. The rearrangement joins TRBV9 to TRBJ1-2, with D hard to call. Trimming stripped 2 bases from V and 7 bases from J, with 12 bases between. Germline V gives CDR1 SGDLS, CDR2 YYNGEE. The CDR3 has 13 amino acids.